These 8 T cell receptor beta chains originate from one sample sequenced in a study of blood T cell repertoires in COVID-19. Repertoires were generated with immunoSEQ multiplex PCR, while TCRdb's copy carries only in-frame clones and drops some. The table lists fewer than 200,000 clones, approximately 87% of them singletons. Sequencing input: PBMCs or T cells enriched from blood (not recorded which). These receptors were obtained from a woman in her fifties or sixties who had recovered from COVID-19.

The table lists this clone with a few counts. The chain couples TRBV19 to TRBJ1-4; D gene ambiguous. Trimming cost V 3 bases and J 8 bases, with 19 bases left between them. CDR3 size: 16 residues. The germline CDR1 and CDR2 sequences are LNHDA and SQIVND (reference sequence). The CDR3 DNA reads as TGTGCCAGTAGTATCTCTTTGAGACCTGGAGGCGAAAAACTGTTTTTT. Translation: CASSISLRPGGEKLFF.

This rearrangement joins TRBV6-5 to TRBJ1-1, with D possibly being TRBD1 (5 bases). This CDR3 has 13 amino acids. The ends were cut back, 8 bases at V and 11 bases at J, with 21 bases in the middle. Germline CDR1 is MNHEY and CDR2 is SVGAGI. The CDR3 here is CASVGQATRWAFF. In nucleotides, the CDR3 is TGTGCCAGCGTCGGACAAGCGACCCGTTGGGCTTTCTTT.

The chain is built from TRBV5-1 and TRBJ2-2; 12 nucleotides match TRBD1. CDR1 SGHRS and CDR2 YFSETQ come from the germline V gene. V was pared by 4 bases and J by 7 bases, with 5 bases of the junction left unmatched. CDR3 size: 15 residues. CDR3 DNA sequence: TGCGCCAGCAGCCTTGGGACAGGGGGCGGCGGGGAGCTGTTTTTT. Translating it yields CASSLGTGGGGELFF.

V is TRBV7-2 and J is TRBJ1-2; D is perhaps TRBD1 (6 bases). Looked up from germline, CDR1 is SGHTA and CDR2 is FQGNSA. There are 13 residues in the CDR3. V shed 5 bases and J shed 3 bases, with 10 bases lying between them. DNA of the CDR3: TGTGCCAGCAGCGACGGACAGCACTATGGCTACACCTTC. This translates into CASSDGQHYGYTF.

This clone was observed once. The rearrangement joins TRBV11-3 to TRBJ2-7; maybe TRBD1 (6 bases). The CDR3 has 13 amino acids. The germline V and J ends were trimmed by 2 bases and 3 bases, with 8 bases remaining between them. Germline CDR1 reads SGHNT; CDR2 reads YENEEA. As DNA, the CDR3 is TGTGCCAGCAGCTTACAACAGGGCTACGAGCAGTACGTC. The encoded protein is CASSLQQGYEQYV.

V is TRBV7-2 and J is TRBJ1-3; maybe TRBD1 (5 bases). Germline V gene lookup returns CDR1 SGHTA and CDR2 FQGNSA. The CDR3 covers 15 residues. The germline V and J ends were trimmed by 5 bases and 2 bases, with 13 bases remaining between them. DNA of the CDR3: TGTGCCAGCAGCCGTGCTACAGGAGCTGGAAACACCATATATTTT. This encodes CASSRATGAGNTIYF.

The V and J genes are TRBV5-6 and TRBJ2-7; TRBD1 might be the D (5 bases). Deletions cut 4 bases from V and 3 bases from J, with 8 bases between. Germline V gives CDR1 SGHDT, CDR2 YYEEEE. This CDR3 comprises 12 residues. The CDR3 bases are TGTGCCAGCAGCCGACAGAGCTACGAGCAGTACGTC. This codes for CASSRQSYEQYV.

Concerning this clone: A read error may explain this, as a much larger clone is one base away. The V gene is TRBV7-9, the J gene TRBJ1-6; D is ambiguous. CDR3 length: 12 residues. The ends were cut back, 3 bases at V and 5 bases at J, with 2 bases in the middle. The germline gives CDR1 SEHNR, CDR2 FQNEAQ (reference sequence). This CDR3 reads CASSFNNSPLHF. The CDR3 DNA is TGTGCCAGCAGCTTTAATAATTCACCCCTCCACTTT.